This is a list of T cell receptor beta chains from one sample in a study of regulatory T cells in long-lasting Graves disease. Each CDR3 protein is one row after TCRdb ran MiXCR on the multiplex PCR reads. The sample lists 350,000 to 500,000 distinct CDR3 sequences, around 20% seen once, with roughly 13% in the top ten. The specimen comprised peripheral blood mononuclear cells (PBMCs), sampled when the disease was refractory, from a patient treated with antithyroid drugs. The receptor source for this set is a female donor with Graves disease. CDR3s include the opening cysteine and the closing phenylalanine or tryptophan. A D gene is named only where the DNA matches it firmly. Clone size is not always given. Where it is, it says once, few, many or a class for expanded clones.

few	15	TRBV15	TRBJ1-1	TRBD1	TGTGCCACCCGGAGGGACAGGTTTATGAACACTGAAGCTTTCTTT	CATRRDRFMNTEAFF
few	14	TRBV6-1	TRBJ2-5	.	TGTGCCAGCATTATCCCCGGGGGCTGGCAGACCCAGTACTTC	CASIIPGGWQTQYF
few	13	TRBV6-1	TRBJ2-1	TRBD1	TGTGCCAGCAGTCAGACAGGGTCTAATGAGCAGTTCTTC	CASSQTGSNEQFF
many	13	TRBV5-1	TRBJ2-2	.	TGCGCCAGCAGCTTGTCCGGGGGTCGGGAGCTGTTTTTT	CASSLSGGRELFF
.	18	TRBV12-3/TRBV12-4	TRBJ2-2	TRBD2	TGTGCCAGCAGTTTCTCGACTAGCAGGAGGGCTGGAACCGGGGAGCTGTTTTTT	CASSFSTSRRAGTGELFF
many	14	TRBV7-2	TRBJ2-7	TRBD2	TGTGCCAGCAGCTTAGGGCGGGAGTTCTACGAGCAGTACTTC	CASSLGREFYEQYF
many	14	TRBV12-3/TRBV12-4	TRBJ1-2	TRBD1	TGTGCCAGCAGCCCGGACAGGGACGATTATGGCTACACCTTC	CASSPDRDDYGYTF
many	16	TRBV12-3/TRBV12-4	TRBJ2-3	.	TGTGCCAGCAGTGCGGACAGTTCTTCTAGCACAGATACGCAGTATTTT	CASSADSSSSTDTQYF
.	15	TRBV2	TRBJ2-7	TRBD2	TGTGCCAGCAGCGGCGGGGGGGTTGGGCCCTACGAGCAGTACTTC	CASSGGGVGPYEQYF
.	17	TRBV6-2/TRBV6-3	TRBJ2-2	.	TGTGCCAGCAGACTGACTCGGAGGAGCGCGGGTACCGGGGAGCTGTTTTTT	CASRLTRRSAGTGELFF
few	15	TRBV6-1	TRBJ2-6	TRBD1	TGTGCCAGCAGTCAACAGGGGGCTGGGGCCAACGTCCTGACTTTC	CASSQQGAGANVLTF
many	15	TRBV28	TRBJ2-2	.	TGTGCCACCTCTGAGGGCGGCTCGAACACCGGGGAGCTGTTTTTT	CATSEGGSNTGELFF
many	15	TRBV25-1	TRBJ1-4	.	TGTGCCAGCAGTGACCTTGACGAAGAGGATGAAAAACTGTTTTTT	CASSDLDEEDEKLFF
few	11	TRBV7-9	TRBJ1-1	.	TGTGCCAGCTGGGAAAGGAACGCAGCTTTCTTT	CASWERNAAFF
few	12	TRBV2	TRBJ2-3	.	TGTGCCACCCCGCCTAGGTCAGATACGCAGTATTTT	CATPPRSDTQYF
few	15	TRBV9	TRBJ2-2	TRBD2	TGTGCCAGCAGCGTAGAACTAGCGGCCACCGGGGAGCTGTTTTTT	CASSVELAATGELFF
many	14	TRBV12-3/TRBV12-4	TRBJ2-2	.	TGTGCCAGCACCCCGTTATCGAACACCGGGGAGCTGTTTTTT	CASTPLSNTGELFF
many	15	TRBV27	TRBJ1-2	.	TGTGCCAGCAGTTTAGAACCCGGACAGTTCTATGGCTACACCTTC	CASSLEPGQFYGYTF
few	14	TRBV19	TRBJ2-7	.	TGTGCCAGTAGTTTTTCCGGGGAGTACTACGAGCAGTACTTC	CASSFSGEYYEQYF
.	15	TRBV6-2/TRBV6-3	TRBJ2-1	.	TGTGCCAGCAGCCGAATGATGGGATTCGGCAATGAGCAGTTCTTC	CASSRMMGFGNEQFF
many	16	TRBV28	TRBJ2-6	.	TGTGCCAGCAGTCCGCTAAGTGAGACTGGGGCCAACGTCCTGACTTTC	CASSPLSETGANVLTF
few	15	TRBV19	TRBJ1-5	TRBD1	TGTGCCAGTGCCGGGACAGGGGGCGAGGGTCAGCCCCAGCATTTT	CASAGTGGEGQPQHF
many	14	TRBV28	TRBJ2-7	.	TGTGCCAGCAGTTCCGGGACCGGGGCCTACGAGCAGTACTTC	CASSSGTGAYEQYF
many	14	TRBV28	TRBJ1-5	.	TGTGCCAGCAGGTTCCGGGGATCCAATCAGCCCCAGCATTTT	CASRFRGSNQPQHF
.	14	TRBV2	TRBJ2-3	.	TGTGCCAGCAGTGTTGAGGGGCACGCAGATACGCAGTATTTT	CASSVEGHADTQYF
many	11	TRBV25-1	TRBJ2-7	TRBD2	TGTGCCAGCAGCGGGGGGGGCGAGCAGTACTTC	CASSGGGEQYF
few	16	TRBV15	TRBJ2-1	.	TGTGCCACCAGCACTTCACTTCAGGGGAAAGGTAATGAGCAGTTCTTC	CATSTSLQGKGNEQFF
many	15	TRBV11-2	TRBJ2-5	.	TGTGCCAGCAGCCGTGCTGTGGGGTCTTGGGAGACCCAGTACTTC	CASSRAVGSWETQYF
many	14	TRBV11-1	TRBJ1-2	.	TGTGCCAGCAGCTTAGTTCCAGGAAGATATGGCTACACCTTC	CASSLVPGRYGYTF
.	13	TRBV29-1	TRBJ1-1	.	TGCAGCTCCGCGACGAAGGTGAACACTGAAGCTTTCTTT	CSSATKVNTEAFF
few	16	TRBV5-1	TRBJ2-7	TRBD1	TGCGCCAGCAGCTACGGACAGGGCCTTAGCTCCTACGAGCAGTACTTC	CASSYGQGLSSYEQYF
.	15	TRBV28	TRBJ1-1	.	TGTGCCAGCAGTTTATGGGAGGGCGTGAACACTGAAGCTTTCTTT	CASSLWEGVNTEAFF
.	15	TRBV5-6	TRBJ1-1	.	TGTGCCAGCAGCGCCGATACAGGGCTGAACACTGAAGCTTTCTTT	CASSADTGLNTEAFF
.	14	TRBV29-1	TRBJ2-7	TRBD1	TGCAGCGTCGGAGGGGGGCAGGGGGCGTACGAGCAGTACTTC	CSVGGGQGAYEQYF
few	17	TRBV4-1	TRBJ1-5	.	TGCGCCAGCAGCCAAGGGTGGGCCAGGGTCTGGAATCAGCCCCAGCATTTT	CASSQGWARVWNQPQHF
once	15	TRBV27	TRBJ2-3	.	TGTGCCAGCAGTCCGAACAGAGCTCTAGGGGATACGCAGTATTTT	CASSPNRALGDTQYF
many	15	TRBV19	TRBJ2-7	TRBD1	TGTGCCAGTAGTGGACAGGGGGCAGGGTCCTACGAGCAGTACTTC	CASSGQGAGSYEQYF
.	14	TRBV20-1	TRBJ1-1	TRBD1	TGCAGTGCTAGAAATAGACAGGGAAACACTGAAGCTTTCTTT	CSARNRQGNTEAFF
many	13	TRBV6-5	TRBJ1-1	.	TGTGCCAGCAGTTCTTCAGGGGACACTGAAGCTTTCTTT	CASSSSGDTEAFF
.	18	TRBV6-5	TRBJ2-5	TRBD2	TGTGCCAGCAGTTACAACTGGGAGCGGGAGGTTCGAGAAGAGACCCAGTACTTC	CASSYNWEREVREETQYF
few	15	TRBV7-6	TRBJ1-1	TRBD1	TGTGCCAGCAGCGGGGAGGGACAGGGTTTGGCTGAAGCTTTCTTT	CASSGEGQGLAEAFF
.	21	TRBV6-1	TRBJ2-5	TRBD2	TGTGCCAGCAGCCAAGTTCTCTCGGGACTAGCGGTTCCTGGGGGCCAAGAGACCCAGTACTTC	CASSQVLSGLAVPGGQETQYF
many	13	TRBV28	TRBJ1-6	.	TGTGCCAGCAGTTTAGGGTTGGATTCACCCCTCCACTTT	CASSLGLDSPLHF
many	12	TRBV2	TRBJ1-1	TRBD1	TGTGCCGGACAGGAGGCGGTTACTGAAGCTTTCTTT	CAGQEAVTEAFF
.	14	TRBV20-1	TRBJ2-5	TRBD1	TGCAGTGCTAGAGCCGGGACAGGGGAAGAGACCCAGTACTTC	CSARAGTGEETQYF
.	15	TRBV20-1	TRBJ2-2	.	TGCAGTGCTAGTCCTCAGTCCGGTTACCCCGGGGAGCTGTTTTTT	CSASPQSGYPGELFF
.	15	TRBV15	TRBJ2-7	.	TGTGCCACCAGCAGAGATCCGGGGAAGGTATACGTGCAGTACTTC	CATSRDPGKVYVQYF
few	13	TRBV6-1	TRBJ1-5	TRBD1	TGTGCCAGCAGACAGGGGTTCAATCAGCCCCAGCATTTT	CASRQGFNQPQHF
.	14	TRBV29-1	TRBJ1-4	TRBD1	TGCAGCGTTAGACAGGGGGCAGCTAATGAAAAACTGTTTTTT	CSVRQGAANEKLFF
few	15	TRBV5-1	TRBJ1-6	TRBD1	TGCGCCAGCAGCTTACAGGGGGTCTATAATTCACCCCTCCACTTT	CASSLQGVYNSPLHF
many	11	TRBV20-1	TRBJ1-4	.	TGCAGTGCTAGCTGGGGTGAAAAACTGTTTTTT	CSASWGEKLFF